Detailed here is one TCR beta chain. Authors' methods: The authors estimated nucleated cell counts from reference gene primer amplification. The protocol was immunoSEQ multiplex PCR, while the TCRdb copy is restricted to in-frame clones and leaves out a portion. For V, J and clone size, that table is used; D and trimming come from the DNA. The sample has about 320,000 clones; more than 70% are singletons. This sample is part of a study of blood T cell repertoires in COVID-19. About the research overall: Acute-phase and convalescent COVID-19 samples originated in the United States, Italy and Spain. Sample material is recorded as cDNA or gDNA derived from T cells, B-cell-depleted T cells, or PBMCs.

V lost 6 bases and J 7 bases, leaving 16 bases between the germline ends. CDR1 MNHEY and CDR2 SVGEGT come from the germline V gene. The CDR3 is 13 amino acids. Sequenced sample: peripheral blood. The chain carries TRBV6-2 or TRBV6-3 and TRBJ2-7, with D tentatively TRBD2 (5 bases). The receptor's source is a woman between 50 and 59 years old with acute or convalescent COVID-19. The CDR3 DNA reads as TGTGCCAGCAGCGGTAGCCCGAGGGCTGAGCAGTACTTC. This encodes CASSGSPRAEQYF.